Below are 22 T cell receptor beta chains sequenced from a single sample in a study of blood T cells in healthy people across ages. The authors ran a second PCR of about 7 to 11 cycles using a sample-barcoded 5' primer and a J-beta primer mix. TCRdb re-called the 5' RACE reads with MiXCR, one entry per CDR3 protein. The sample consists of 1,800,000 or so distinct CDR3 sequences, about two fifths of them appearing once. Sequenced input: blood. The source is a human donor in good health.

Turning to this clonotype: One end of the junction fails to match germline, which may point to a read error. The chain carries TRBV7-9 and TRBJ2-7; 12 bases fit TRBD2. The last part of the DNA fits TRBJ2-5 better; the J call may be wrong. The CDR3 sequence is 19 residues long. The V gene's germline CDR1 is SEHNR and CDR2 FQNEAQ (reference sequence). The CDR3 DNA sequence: TGTACCAGCAGCTTAGCGCTTCTAGCGGGGGGGATAATCCAAGAGACCCAGTACTTC. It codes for CTSSLALLAGGIIQETQYF.

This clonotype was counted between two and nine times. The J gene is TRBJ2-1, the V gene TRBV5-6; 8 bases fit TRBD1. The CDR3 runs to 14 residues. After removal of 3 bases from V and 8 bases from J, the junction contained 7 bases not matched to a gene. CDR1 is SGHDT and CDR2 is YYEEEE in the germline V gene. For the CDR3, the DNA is TGTGCCAGCAGCTGGACAGGGTATGTCGATGAGCAGTTCTTC. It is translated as CASSWTGYVDEQFF.

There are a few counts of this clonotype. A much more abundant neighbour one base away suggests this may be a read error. In DNA form, the CDR3 reads TGTGCCAGCAGTGAACAAGCGGGGGGGCCAGATACGCAGTATTTT. This encodes CASSEQAGGPDTQYF. This chain connects TRBV2 to TRBJ2-3; TRBD2 matches at 10 bases. CDR3 size: 15 residues. Germline CDR1 SNHLY, CDR2 FYNNEI. With 2 bases clipped from V and 4 bases from J, the junction kept 3 bases outside the gene matches.

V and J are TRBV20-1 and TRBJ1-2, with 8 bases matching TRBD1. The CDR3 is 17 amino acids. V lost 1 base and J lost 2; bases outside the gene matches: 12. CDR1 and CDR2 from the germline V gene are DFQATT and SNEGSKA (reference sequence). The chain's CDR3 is CSARGYSARQGNYGYTF. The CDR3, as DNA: TGCAGTGCTAGAGGATATTCGGCGAGACAGGGGAACTATGGCTACACCTTC.

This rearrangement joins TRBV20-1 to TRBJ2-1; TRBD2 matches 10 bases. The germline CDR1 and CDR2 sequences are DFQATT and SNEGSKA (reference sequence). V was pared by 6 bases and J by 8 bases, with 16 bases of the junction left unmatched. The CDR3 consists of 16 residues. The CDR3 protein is CSALGGRAGGFDEQFF. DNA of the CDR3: TGCAGTGCCCTGGGGGGGCGAGCGGGGGGGTTCGATGAGCAGTTCTTC.

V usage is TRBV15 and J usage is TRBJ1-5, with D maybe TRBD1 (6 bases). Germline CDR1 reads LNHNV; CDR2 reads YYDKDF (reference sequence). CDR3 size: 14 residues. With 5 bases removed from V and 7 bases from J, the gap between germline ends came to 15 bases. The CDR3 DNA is TGTGCCACCAGCGAAGAGGGGGTCGGGCAGCCCCAGCATTTT. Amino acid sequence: CATSEEGVGQPQHF.

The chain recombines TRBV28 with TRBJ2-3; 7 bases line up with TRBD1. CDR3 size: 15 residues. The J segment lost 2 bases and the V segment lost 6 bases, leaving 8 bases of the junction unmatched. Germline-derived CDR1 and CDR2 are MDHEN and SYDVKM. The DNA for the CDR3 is TGTGCCAGCAGGATAGGGGACAGACTCACAGATACGCAGTATTTT. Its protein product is CASRIGDRLTDTQYF.

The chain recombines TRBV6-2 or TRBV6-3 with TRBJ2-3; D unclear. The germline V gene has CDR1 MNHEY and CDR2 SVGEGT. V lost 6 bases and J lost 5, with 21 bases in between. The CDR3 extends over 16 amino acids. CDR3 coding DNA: TGTGCCAGCAGATGGCCCTCAGTGTCCGGTGGAGATACGCAGTATTTT. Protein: CASRWPSVSGGDTQYF.

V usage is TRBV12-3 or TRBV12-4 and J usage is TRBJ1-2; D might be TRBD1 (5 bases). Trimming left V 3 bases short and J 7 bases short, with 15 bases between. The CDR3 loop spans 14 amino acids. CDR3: CASSFVQVFSGYTF. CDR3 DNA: TGTGCCAGCAGTTTCGTACAGGTGTTTTCTGGCTACACCTTC.

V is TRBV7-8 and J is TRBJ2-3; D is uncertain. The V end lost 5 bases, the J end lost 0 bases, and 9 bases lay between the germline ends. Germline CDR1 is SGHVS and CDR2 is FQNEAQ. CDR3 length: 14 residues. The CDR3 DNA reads TGTGCCAGCAGCCCAAGCCCTAGCACAGATACGCAGTATTTT. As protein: CASSPSPSTDTQYF. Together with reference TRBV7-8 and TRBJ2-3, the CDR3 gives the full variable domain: GAGVSQSPRYKVAKRGQDVALRCDPISGHVSLFWYQQALGQGPEFLTYFQNEAQLDKSGLPSDRFFAERPEGSVSTLKIQRTQQEDSAVYLCASSPSPSTDTQYFGPGTRLTVL.

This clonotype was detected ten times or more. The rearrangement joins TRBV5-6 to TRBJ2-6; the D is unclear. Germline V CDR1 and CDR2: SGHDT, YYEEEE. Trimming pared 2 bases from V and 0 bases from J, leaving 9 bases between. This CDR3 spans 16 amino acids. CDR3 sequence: CASSLGLPSGANVLTF. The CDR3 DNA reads TGTGCCAGCAGCTTAGGGTTGCCCTCTGGGGCCAACGTCCTGACTTTC.

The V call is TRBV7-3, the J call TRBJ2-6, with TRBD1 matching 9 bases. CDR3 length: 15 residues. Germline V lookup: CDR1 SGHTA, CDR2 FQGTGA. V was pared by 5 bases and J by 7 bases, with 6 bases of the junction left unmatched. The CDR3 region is CASSPAGQGANVLTF. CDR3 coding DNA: TGTGCCAGCAGCCCCGCGGGACAGGGAGCCAACGTCCTGACTTTC.

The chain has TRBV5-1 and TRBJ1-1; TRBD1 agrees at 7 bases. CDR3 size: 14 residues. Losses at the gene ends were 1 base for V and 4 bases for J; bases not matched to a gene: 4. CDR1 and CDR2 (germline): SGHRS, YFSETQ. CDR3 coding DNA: TGCGCCAGCAGCTTGCAAAGACAGGGCACTGAAGCTTTCTTT. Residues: CASSLQRQGTEAFF.

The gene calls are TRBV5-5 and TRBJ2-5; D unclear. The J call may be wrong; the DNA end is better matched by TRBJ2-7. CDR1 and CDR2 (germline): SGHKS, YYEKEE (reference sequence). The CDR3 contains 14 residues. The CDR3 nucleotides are TGTGCCAGCAGCTTTGACATATTGCCATACGAGCAGTACTTC. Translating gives CASSFDILPYEQYF.

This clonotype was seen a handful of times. CDR3 in amino acids: CASSPYSQGGNEQFF. CDR3 DNA sequence: TGTGCCAGCAGCCCGTACTCACAGGGAGGCAATGAGCAGTTCTTC. The chain employs TRBV9 and TRBJ2-1; D assignment may be TRBD1 or TRBD2 (6 bases each). V was cut by 4 bases and J by 6 bases, with 17 bases left in between. Looked up from germline, CDR1 is SGDLS and CDR2 is YYNGEE. This CDR3 has 15 amino acids.

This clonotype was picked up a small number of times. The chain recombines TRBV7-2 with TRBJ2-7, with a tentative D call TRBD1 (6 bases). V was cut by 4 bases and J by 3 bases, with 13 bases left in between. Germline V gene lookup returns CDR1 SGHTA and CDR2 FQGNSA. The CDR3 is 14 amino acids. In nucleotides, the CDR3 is TGTGCCAGCAGCTATGATGGACAGAACTACGAGCAGTACTTC. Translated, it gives CASSYDGQNYEQYF.

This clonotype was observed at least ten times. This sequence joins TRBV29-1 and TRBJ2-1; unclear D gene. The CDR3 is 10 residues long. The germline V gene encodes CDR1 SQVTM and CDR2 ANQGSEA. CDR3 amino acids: CSGEYNEQFF. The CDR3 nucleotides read TGCAGTGGGGAATACAATGAGCAGTTCTTC.

Here the CDR3 reads CASSLFKVPNQPQHF. The CDR3 nucleotides are TGTGCCAGCAGTCTGTTTAAGGTTCCTAATCAGCCCCAGCATTTT. This chain uses TRBV27 with TRBJ1-5, with D hard to call. Germline assignment: CDR1 MNHEY and CDR2 SMNVEV (reference sequence). The CDR3 extends over 15 amino acids. V was pared by 5 bases and J by 4 bases, with 15 bases between.

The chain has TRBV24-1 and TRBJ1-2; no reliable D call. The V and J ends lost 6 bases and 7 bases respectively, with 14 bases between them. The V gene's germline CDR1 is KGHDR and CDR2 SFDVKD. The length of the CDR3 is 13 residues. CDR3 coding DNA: TGTGCCACCAGTACCCTCAACTTCGGTGGCTACACCTTC. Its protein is CATSTLNFGGYTF.

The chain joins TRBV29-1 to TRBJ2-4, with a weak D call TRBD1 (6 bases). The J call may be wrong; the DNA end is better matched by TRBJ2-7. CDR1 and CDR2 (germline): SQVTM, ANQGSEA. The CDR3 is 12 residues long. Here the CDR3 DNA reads TGCAGCGTTGTGTGGGGGCGGTACGAGCAGTACTTC. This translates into CSVVWGRYEQYF.

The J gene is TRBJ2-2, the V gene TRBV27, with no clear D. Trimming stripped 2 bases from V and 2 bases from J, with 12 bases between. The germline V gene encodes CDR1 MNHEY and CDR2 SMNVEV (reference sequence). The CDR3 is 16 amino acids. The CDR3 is CASSLKAGFNTGELFF. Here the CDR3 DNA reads TGTGCCAGCAGTTTAAAGGCAGGCTTCAACACCGGGGAGCTGTTTTTT.

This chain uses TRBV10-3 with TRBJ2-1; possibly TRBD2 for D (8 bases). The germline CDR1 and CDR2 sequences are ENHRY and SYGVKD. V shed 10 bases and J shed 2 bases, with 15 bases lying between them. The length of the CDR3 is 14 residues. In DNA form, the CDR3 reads TGTGCCACCGGGGGGGGGACAGCCTACAATGAGCAGTTCTTC. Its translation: CATGGGTAYNEQFF.